Shown below are 24 T cell receptor beta chains from a single sample sequenced in a study of cytomegalovirus exposure and HLA in healthy donors. The primer mix had 60 Vbeta and 13 Jbeta primers. Clones were read by immunoSEQ multiplex PCR, and TCRdb kept only the in-frame ones, dropping some. Altogether over 50,000 clones are present, more than 80% being singletons, with the ten largest covering around 1.5%. Sequences were obtained from PBMCs. These receptors all stem from a man younger than 40 in good health and CMV-seropositive.

This chain joins TRBV7-2 and TRBJ2-5; 7 bases are shared with TRBD2. Germline V gene data show CDR1 as SGHTA and CDR2 as FQGNSA. V was pared by 5 bases and J by 2 bases, with 5 bases of the junction left unmatched. The CDR3 loop spans 14 amino acids. The CDR3 DNA reads TGTGCCAGCAGCATACCTAGCGGACAAGAGACCCAGTACTTC. It is translated as CASSIPSGQETQYF.

This sequence joins TRBV13 and TRBJ2-1; 9 bases map to TRBD2. The CDR3 length is 15 residues. Trimming at V came to 2 bases and at J to 5 bases, leaving 4 bases not matched to a gene. Germline V gives CDR1 PRHDT, CDR2 FYEKMQ (reference sequence). The CDR3 loop is CASSLMASGDNEQFF. CDR3 DNA sequence: TGTGCCAGCAGCTTAATGGCTAGCGGGGACAATGAGCAGTTCTTC.

The chain combines TRBV28 with TRBJ1-1; no clear D. The length of the CDR3 is 14 residues. CDR1 is MDHEN, CDR2 SYDVKM, per germline. Deletions cut 5 bases from V and 1 base from J, with 11 bases between. The CDR3 loop reads CASSLRARNTEAFF. The CDR3 bases are TGTGCCAGCAGTCTCAGAGCTAGGAACACTGAAGCTTTCTTT.

The chain joins TRBV27 to TRBJ1-5; 7 nucleotides line up with TRBD1. This CDR3 region has 13 residues. V lost 6 bases and J lost 7; bases outside the gene matches: 6. Germline CDR1 is MNHEY and CDR2 is SMNVEV (reference sequence). The CDR3 loop is CASRTGIEQPQHF. The CDR3 DNA reads TGTGCCAGCAGGACAGGGATCGAGCAGCCCCAGCATTTT.

The J gene is TRBJ2-3, the V gene TRBV7-3; D gene ambiguous. V was clipped by 4 bases and J by 2 bases, with 7 bases between them. The CDR3 runs to 13 residues. Germline V gives CDR1 SGHTA, CDR2 FQGTGA. The CDR3 protein is CASSYGHTDTQYF. In DNA form, the CDR3 reads TGTGCCAGCAGCTATGGGCACACAGATACGCAGTATTTT.

The chain links TRBV6-5 to TRBJ2-7; D is perhaps TRBD2 (6 bases). CDR3 size: 16 residues. The V gene lost 4 bases and the J gene lost 4 bases, with 20 bases spanning the gap. Germline lookup yields CDR1 MNHEY and CDR2 SVGAGI. CDR3 DNA: TGTGCCAGCAGTTCACGGGAGCTCGCCTTGGGTTACGAGCAGTACTTC. As protein: CASSSRELALGYEQYF.

This chain joins TRBV5-4 and TRBJ2-3, with 9 bases fitting TRBD2. CDR3 length equals 15 residues. Germline CDR1 SGHNT, CDR2 YYREEE (reference sequence). The V segment lost 4 bases and the J segment 5 bases; nucleotides outside the gene matches: 8. The CDR3: CASSEGLATRDTQYF. The CDR3 DNA reads as TGTGCCAGCAGCGAAGGACTAGCGACCCGAGATACGCAGTATTTT.

The V call is TRBV19, the J call TRBJ2-7, with TRBD1 as a possible D gene (5 bases). CDR1 is LNHDA, CDR2 SQIVND, per germline (reference sequence). Trimming cost V 2 bases and J 7 bases, with 18 bases left between them. The CDR3 sequence is 15 residues long. In DNA form, the CDR3 reads TGTGCCAGTAGTATAAGCAGGGCCGGCCTCGGGGAGCAGTACTTC. This codes for CASSISRAGLGEQYF.

The chain employs TRBV18 and TRBJ2-1; 7 positions match TRBD2. CDR3 length: 16 residues. V was clipped by 4 bases and J by 0 bases; unmatched bases: 6. Germline V CDR1 and CDR2: KGHSH, LQKENI. This CDR3 is CASSRTSASSYNEQFF. The CDR3 nucleotides are TGTGCCAGCTCACGCACTAGCGCGAGCTCCTACAATGAGCAGTTCTTC.

DNA for the CDR3: TGCGCCAGCAGCTGGTTCGGAGACTCTTACAATGAGCAGTTCTTC. Its translation is CASSWFGDSYNEQFF. This chain connects TRBV5-1 to TRBJ2-1; D gene uncertain. Trimming removed 3 bases from V and 4 bases from J, with 14 bases in between. CDR3 length equals 15 residues. The germline V gene has CDR1 SGHRS and CDR2 YFSETQ. Based on the CDR3 plus reference TRBV5-1 and TRBJ2-1, the full variable domain is KAGVTQTPRYLIKTRGQQVTLSCSPISGHRSVSWYQQTPGQGLQFLFEYFSETQRNKGNFPGRFSGRQFSNSRSEMNVSTLELGDSALYLCASSWFGDSYNEQFFGPGTRLTVL.

The chain is built from TRBV19 and TRBJ1-5, with D unclear. Germline CDR1 and CDR2: LNHDA and SQIVND (reference sequence). V was cut by 2 bases and J by 0 bases, with 8 bases left in between. The CDR3 is 15 residues long. CDR3 sequence reads: CASSISGDSNQPQHF. The CDR3, as DNA: TGTGCCAGTAGTATAAGCGGAGATAGCAATCAGCCCCAGCATTTT.

The rearrangement links TRBV9 to TRBJ2-7; 10 bases are shared with TRBD2. CDR3 length: 14 residues. Germline loops: CDR1 SGDLS, CDR2 YYNGEE. V trimming: 8 bases; J trimming: 2 bases; junction bases outside the gene matches: 7. CDR3 sequence (DNA): TGTGCCAGGGGGACTAGCGACCACACCTACGAGCAGTACTTC. It translates to CARGTSDHTYEQYF.

The chain couples TRBV5-1 to TRBJ1-4; D may be TRBD1 (5 bases). The CDR3 is 15 residues long. Trimming removed 2 bases at V and 4 bases at J, with 12 bases between. Germline-derived CDR1 and CDR2 are SGHRS and YFSETQ. The chain's CDR3 is CASSFDGGFNEKLFF. CDR3 bases: TGCGCCAGCAGCTTCGACGGGGGTTTTAATGAAAAACTGTTTTTT.

The rearrangement links TRBV15 to TRBJ1-6, with D hard to call. Germline-derived CDR1 and CDR2 are LNHNV and YYDKDF (reference sequence). CDR3 length: 14 residues. V was clipped by 1 base and J by 9 bases, with 10 bases between them. CDR3 sequence: CATSRGVEVSPLHF. The DNA of the CDR3 is TGTGCCACCAGCAGAGGGGTAGAGGTTTCACCCCTCCACTTT.

The CDR3 nucleotides read TGCGCCAGCGAGACCGGGACTAGCATGTACGAGCAGTACTTC. Translating gives CASETGTSMYEQYF. This chain links TRBV5-1 with TRBJ2-7; 9 bases fit TRBD2. The CDR3 spans 14 residues. J was trimmed by 4 bases and V by 7 bases; bases with no gene match: 9. Germline CDR1 SGHRS, CDR2 YFSETQ.

This chain joins TRBV27 and TRBJ1-1; D remains ambiguous. The CDR3 has 13 residues. Germline V CDR1 and CDR2: MNHEY, SMNVEV (reference sequence). Trimming removed 6 bases from V and 3 bases from J, with 11 bases in between. CDR3 nucleotide sequence: TGTGCCAGCAGCCAAACCCGGGACACTGAAGCTTTCTTT. Translated, it gives CASSQTRDTEAFF.

The chain recombines TRBV29-1 with TRBJ2-5; 9 positions match TRBD1. V shed 4 bases, J shed 1 base, and the junction held 1 base outside the gene matches. CDR1 is SQVTM, CDR2 ANQGSEA, per germline. CDR3 size: 13 residues. Here the CDR3 reads CSVVGQGQETQYF. CDR3 DNA sequence: TGCAGCGTTGTGGGACAGGGCCAAGAGACCCAGTACTTC. The whole variable domain, remainder taken from reference TRBV29-1 and TRBJ2-5, is SAVISQKPSRDICQRGTSLTIQCQVDSQVTMMFWYRQQPGQSLTLIATANQGSEATYESGFVIDKFPISRPNLTFSTLTVSNMSPEDSSIYLCSVVGQGQETQYFGPGTRLLVL.

V is TRBV28 and J is TRBJ2-7, with D tentatively TRBD2 (5 bases). The CDR3 is made up of 14 amino acids. With 7 bases removed from V and 3 bases from J, the gap between germline ends came to 16 bases. CDR1 is MDHEN and CDR2 is SYDVKM in the germline V gene. The chain's CDR3 is CASIGFGINYEQYF. For the CDR3, the DNA is TGTGCCAGCATCGGGTTCGGGATTAACTACGAGCAGTACTTC.

Concerning this clone: The same CDR3 arises from other DNA sequences in this sample as well. J is TRBJ1-1 and V is TRBV5-1; 7 bases line up with TRBD1. V dropped 6 bases and J dropped 2; count of bases not matched to a gene: 13. The V gene's germline CDR1 is SGHRS and CDR2 YFSETQ. The length of the CDR3 is 16 residues. Written as DNA, the CDR3 is TGCGCCAGCAAATACGGGGACAGAGAGTTTAACACTGAAGCTTTCTTT. It translates to CASKYGDREFNTEAFF.

V and J are TRBV7-2 and TRBJ2-7; 7 bases map to TRBD1. The CDR3 runs 16 residues. Germline-derived CDR1 and CDR2 are SGHTA and FQGNSA. V was clipped by 4 bases and J by 0 bases; unmatched bases: 9. CDR3 bases: TGTGCCAGCAGCTCCCCCCGGGCAGGGGGCTCCTACGAGCAGTACTTC. It encodes CASSSPRAGGSYEQYF. Supplemented by reference TRBV7-2 and TRBJ2-7, the full variable domain reads GAGVSQSPSNKVTEKGKDVELRCDPISGHTALYWYRQSLGQGLEFLIYFQGNSAPDKSGLPSDRFSAERTGGSVSTLTIQRTQQEDSAVYLCASSSPRAGGSYEQYFGPGTRLTVT.

The chain has TRBV6-1 and TRBJ2-1; D is possibly TRBD1 (5 bases). Per germline, CDR1 MNHNS and CDR2 SASEGT. CDR3 size: 13 residues. Trimming left V 7 bases short and J 4 bases short, with 11 bases between. This CDR3 reads CASNSPGYNEQFF. The CDR3 DNA is TGTGCCAGCAATTCCCCAGGGTACAATGAGCAGTTCTTC.

The gene calls are TRBV5-1 and TRBJ2-7, with 10 bases lining up with TRBD2. The CDR3 extends over 15 amino acids. The trim removed 2 bases at V and 3 bases at J, leaving 5 bases unmatched. Per the germline V gene, CDR1 is SGHRS and CDR2 is YFSETQ. CDR3 DNA: TGCGCCAGCAGCTTAGTAGGACTAGCGGACTACGAGCAGTACTTC. Its translation is CASSLVGLADYEQYF.

This rearrangement joins TRBV5-5 to TRBJ2-7; TRBD1 matches at 9 bases. V lost 2 bases to trimming and J lost 3 bases; unmatched junction nucleotides: 6. From germline, CDR1 is SGHKS and CDR2 YYEKEE (reference sequence). The CDR3 spans 15 residues. DNA of the CDR3: TGTGCCAGCAGCTTAAGGGACAGGGTTAACTACGAGCAGTACTTC. Amino acids: CASSLRDRVNYEQYF.

This clone is a singleton in its sample. This chain connects TRBV7-9 to TRBJ2-7, with D possibly being TRBD1 (5 bases). CDR1 SEHNR and CDR2 FQNEAQ come from the germline V gene (reference sequence). V lost 7 bases to trimming and J lost 5 bases, with 6 bases between them. This CDR3 is built from 10 residues. CDR3 in amino acids: CASTRDEQYF. CDR3 nucleotide sequence: TGTGCCAGCACCAGGGACGAGCAGTACTTC.